The source of this T cell receptor (delta chain) is a study of gamma-delta T cells after stem cell transplantation. TCRdb re-called the RT-PCR reads with CATT. The sample yields about 1,600 delta-chain clones, roughly 7.7% seen once. CDR3 size: 14 residues. The germline V and J ends were trimmed by 4 bases and 3 bases, with 14 bases remaining between them. Germline V gene lookup returns CDR1 GEAIGNYY and CDR2 EKD. In its sample, this clone is medium-sized. The TCR comes from a human donor. It is not recorded whose cells these are; they may come from a transplant donor. The sequencing sample was made of gamma-delta T cells. The J gene is TRDJ1, the V gene TRDV2; D gene uncertain. The CDR3 sequence: CACDRLGSPDKLIF. DNA for the CDR3: TGTGCCTGTGATAGGCTCGGTAGCCCCGATAAACTCATCTTT.